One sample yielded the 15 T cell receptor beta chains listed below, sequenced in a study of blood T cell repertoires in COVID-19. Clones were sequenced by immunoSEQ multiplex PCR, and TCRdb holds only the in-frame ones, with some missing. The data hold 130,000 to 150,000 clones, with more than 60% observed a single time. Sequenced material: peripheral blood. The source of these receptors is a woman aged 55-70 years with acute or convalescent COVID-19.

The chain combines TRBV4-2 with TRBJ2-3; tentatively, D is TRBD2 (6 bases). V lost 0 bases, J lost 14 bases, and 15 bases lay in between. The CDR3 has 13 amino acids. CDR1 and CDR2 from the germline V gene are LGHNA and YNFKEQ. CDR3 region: CASSQDPRLEPYF. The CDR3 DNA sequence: TGTGCCAGCAGCCAAGATCCCCGACTAGAGCCGTATTTT.

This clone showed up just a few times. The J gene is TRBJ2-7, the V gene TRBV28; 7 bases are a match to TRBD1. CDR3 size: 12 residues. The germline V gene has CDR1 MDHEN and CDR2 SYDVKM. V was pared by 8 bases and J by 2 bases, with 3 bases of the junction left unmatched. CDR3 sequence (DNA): TGTGCCAGCGAAACAGGGGCCTACGAGCAGTACTTC. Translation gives CASETGAYEQYF.

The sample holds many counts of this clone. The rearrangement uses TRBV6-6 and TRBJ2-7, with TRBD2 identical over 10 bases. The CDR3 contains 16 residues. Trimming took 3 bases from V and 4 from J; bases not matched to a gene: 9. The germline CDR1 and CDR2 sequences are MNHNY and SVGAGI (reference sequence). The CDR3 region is CASSYSPGLASYEQYF. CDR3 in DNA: TGTGCCAGCAGTTATTCACCGGGACTAGCGTCTTACGAGCAGTACTTC.

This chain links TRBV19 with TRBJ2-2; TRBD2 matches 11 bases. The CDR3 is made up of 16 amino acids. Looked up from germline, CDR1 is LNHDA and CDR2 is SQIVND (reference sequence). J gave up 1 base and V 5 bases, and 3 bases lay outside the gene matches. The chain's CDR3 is CASSELAGGNTGELFF. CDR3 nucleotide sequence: TGTGCCAGTAGTGAGCTAGCGGGAGGGAACACCGGGGAGCTGTTTTTT.

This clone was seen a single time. DNA of the CDR3: TGCGCCAGCAGCTCTCATAGCTCTGGGGCCAACGTCCTGACTTTC. It is translated as CASSSHSSGANVLTF. The gene calls are TRBV5-1 and TRBJ2-6; D is ambiguous. Germline values: CDR1 SGHRS, CDR2 YFSETQ. V lost 3 bases, J lost 0 bases, and 7 bases lay in between. The CDR3 extends over 15 amino acids.

This CDR3 is CASSPEQGLEQYF. CDR3 bases: TGTGCCAGCTCACCGGAGCAGGGACTCGAGCAGTACTTC. The chain employs TRBV18 and TRBJ2-7, with a possible D match to TRBD2 (6 bases). V was trimmed by 3 bases and J by 6 bases, leaving 12 bases between them. CDR1 is KGHSH, CDR2 LQKENI, per germline. The CDR3 loop spans 13 amino acids. The whole variable domain, filled in from reference TRBV18 and TRBJ2-7, reads NAGVMQNPRHLVRRRGQEARLRCSPMKGHSHVYWYRQLPEEGLKFMVYLQKENIIDESGMPKERFSAEFPKEGPSILRIQQVVRGDSAAYFCASSPEQGLEQYFGPGTRLTVT.

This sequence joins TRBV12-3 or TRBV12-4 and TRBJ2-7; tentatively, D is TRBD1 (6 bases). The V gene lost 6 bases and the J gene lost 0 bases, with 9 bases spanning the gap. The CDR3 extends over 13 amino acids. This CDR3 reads CASRADSSYEQYF. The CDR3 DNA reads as TGTGCCAGCAGAGCGGACAGCTCCTACGAGCAGTACTTC.

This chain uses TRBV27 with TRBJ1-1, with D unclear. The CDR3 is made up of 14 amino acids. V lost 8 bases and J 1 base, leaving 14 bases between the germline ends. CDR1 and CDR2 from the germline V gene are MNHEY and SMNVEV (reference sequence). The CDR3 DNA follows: TGTGCCAGCTTAAAAGACGGGTGGAACACTGAAGCTTTCTTT. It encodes CASLKDGWNTEAFF.

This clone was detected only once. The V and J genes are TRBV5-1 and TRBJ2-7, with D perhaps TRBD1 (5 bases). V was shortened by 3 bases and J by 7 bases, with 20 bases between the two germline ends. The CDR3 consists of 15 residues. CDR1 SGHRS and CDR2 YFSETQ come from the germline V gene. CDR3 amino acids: CASSSAVTGVGEQYF. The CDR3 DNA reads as TGCGCCAGCAGCTCGGCGGTAACAGGAGTTGGAGAGCAGTACTTC.

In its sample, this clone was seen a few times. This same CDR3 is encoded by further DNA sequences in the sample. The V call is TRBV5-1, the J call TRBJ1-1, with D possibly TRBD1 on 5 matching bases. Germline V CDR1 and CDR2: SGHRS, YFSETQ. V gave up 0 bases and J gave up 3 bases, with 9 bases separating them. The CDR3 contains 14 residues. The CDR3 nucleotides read TGCGCCAGCAGCTTGGCCGGGGGGTACACTGAAGCTTTCTTT. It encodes CASSLAGGYTEAFF.

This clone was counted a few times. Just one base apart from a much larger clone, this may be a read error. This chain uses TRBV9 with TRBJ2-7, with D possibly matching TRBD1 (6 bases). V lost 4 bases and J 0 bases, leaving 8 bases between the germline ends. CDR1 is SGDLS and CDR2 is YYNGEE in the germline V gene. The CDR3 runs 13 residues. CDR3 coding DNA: TGTGCCAGCAGCCCGACAGGCTCCTACGAGCAGTACTTC. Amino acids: CASSPTGSYEQYF.

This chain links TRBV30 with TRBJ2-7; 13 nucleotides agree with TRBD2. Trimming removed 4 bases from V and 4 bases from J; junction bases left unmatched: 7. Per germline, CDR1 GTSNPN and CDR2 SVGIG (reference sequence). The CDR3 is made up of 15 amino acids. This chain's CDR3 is CAWNTGTSGTYEQYF. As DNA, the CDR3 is TGTGCCTGGAATACCGGGACTAGCGGGACTTACGAGCAGTACTTC.

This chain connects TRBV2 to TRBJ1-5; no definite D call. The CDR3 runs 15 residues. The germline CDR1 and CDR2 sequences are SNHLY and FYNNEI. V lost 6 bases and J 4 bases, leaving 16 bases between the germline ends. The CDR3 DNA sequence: TGTGCCAGCAGGAGGGAGGGTTATGGAAATCAGCCCCAGCATTTT. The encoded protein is CASRREGYGNQPQHF.

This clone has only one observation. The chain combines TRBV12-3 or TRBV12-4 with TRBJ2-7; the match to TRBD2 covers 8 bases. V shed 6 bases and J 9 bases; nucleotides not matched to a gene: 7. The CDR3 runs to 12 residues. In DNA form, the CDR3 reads TGTGCCAGCAGCTCAACTAGCGGTCCGCAGTACTTC. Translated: CASSSTSGPQYF.

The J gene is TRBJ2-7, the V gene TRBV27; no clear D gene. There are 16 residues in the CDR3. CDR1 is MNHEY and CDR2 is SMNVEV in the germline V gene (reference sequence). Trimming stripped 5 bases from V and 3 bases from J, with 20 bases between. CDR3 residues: CASSPLRQAADYEQYF. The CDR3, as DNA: TGTGCCAGCAGTCCCCTAAGACAAGCCGCCGACTACGAGCAGTACTTC.